The 22 T cell receptor beta chains in this list originate from one sample, sequenced in a study of T cell repertoires in cytomegalovirus infection. TCRdb recomputed calls from the reads with MiXCR, one row per CDR3 protein. This sample has about 300,000 distinct CDR3 sequences; 8% to 10% occur once, and the top ten carry approximately 2.4%. The sequenced sample consisted of PBMCs. All receptors come from a human donor in good health (CMV status not recorded). Some clones in this sample may be carry-over from other donors' samples.

The table lists this clonotype with a few counts. The chain employs TRBV2 and TRBJ2-1, with D perhaps being TRBD1 or TRBD2 (7 bases each). Looked up from germline, CDR1 is SNHLY and CDR2 is FYNNEI. The V gene lost 4 bases and the J gene lost 0 bases, with 22 bases spanning the gap. The CDR3 length is 19 residues. CDR3 protein: CASSGGGDLRQGSYNEQFF. For the CDR3, the DNA is TGTGCCAGCAGTGGAGGGGGGGACCTGAGACAGGGCTCCTACAATGAGCAGTTCTTC.

This rearrangement joins TRBV19 to TRBJ1-1, with D possibly TRBD1 on 6 matching bases. The CDR3 has 16 residues. V lost 4 bases and J 4 bases, leaving 19 bases between the germline ends. The germline gives CDR1 LNHDA, CDR2 SQIVND (reference sequence). CDR3 in DNA: TGTGCCAGTAGTAAGCTGTTGGGGGCAGGAGGCACTGAAGCTTTCTTT. It specifies CASSKLLGAGGTEAFF.

J is TRBJ2-1 and V is TRBV18; D ambiguous. Germline CDR1 and CDR2: KGHSH and LQKENI. The CDR3 has 13 residues. The V end lost 3 bases, the J end lost 9 bases, and 12 bases lay between the germline ends. The CDR3 sequence: CASSPHSHGEQFF. CDR3 DNA: TGTGCCAGCTCACCGCACTCACACGGTGAGCAGTTCTTC.

A few counts support this clonotype. V is TRBV5-5 and J is TRBJ2-7; maybe TRBD1 (5 bases). Germline V gene data show CDR1 as SGHKS and CDR2 as YYEKEE (reference sequence). Trimming cost V 4 bases and J 2 bases, with 16 bases left between them. The CDR3 totals 15 residues. CDR3 loop: CASSNVRGDPYEQYV. The DNA for the CDR3 is TGTGCCAGCAGCAATGTTAGGGGCGATCCCTACGAGCAGTACGTC.

This clonotype was recorded at least ten times. The genes are TRBV20-1 and TRBJ2-3; TRBD2 agrees at 7 bases. Germline V gene data show CDR1 as DFQATT and CDR2 as SNEGSKA (reference sequence). The CDR3 is 15 residues long. V dropped 3 bases and J dropped 5; count of bases not matched to a gene: 11. The CDR3 bases are TGCAGTGCTAGGAGCGAGCGGGGTCAAGTAGATACGCAGTATTTT. It is translated as CSARSERGQVDTQYF.

This clonotype was seen at least ten times. The gene calls are TRBV27 and TRBJ2-1, with D perhaps being TRBD1 or TRBD2 (5 bases each). Trimming removed 5 bases at V and 1 base at J, with 15 bases between. Per the germline V gene, CDR1 is MNHEY and CDR2 is SMNVEV (reference sequence). CDR3 length: 16 residues. CDR3 amino acids: CASSRPGTASYNEQFF. The CDR3 region has the DNA TGTGCCAGCAGTCGACCCGGGACGGCGTCCTACAATGAGCAGTTCTTC.

The chain uses TRBV28 and TRBJ1-4; a possible D gene is TRBD1 (6 bases). The CDR3 totals 15 residues. The germline V gene encodes CDR1 MDHEN and CDR2 SYDVKM. Trimming removed 5 bases from V and 5 bases from J, with 15 bases in between. The CDR3 bases are TGTGCCAGCAGTCCCCCAGGGGCCGAGAATGAAAAACTGTTTTTT. Translated, it gives CASSPPGAENEKLFF.

This clonotype has a count of ten or more. V is TRBV20-1 and J is TRBJ2-5; maybe TRBD2 (5 bases). CDR3 length: 15 residues. Germline values: CDR1 DFQATT, CDR2 SNEGSKA (reference sequence). V lost 5 bases to trimming and J lost 1 base, with 17 bases between them. CDR3 nucleotides: TGCAGTGCTGTGGACCCAGAGCGGCGCCAAGAGACCCAGTACTTC. This translates into CSAVDPERRQETQYF.

This clonotype was recorded a few times. The gene calls are TRBV5-1 and TRBJ1-3, with 9 nucleotides matching TRBD1. The CDR3 runs to 17 residues. CDR1 SGHRS and CDR2 YFSETQ come from the germline V gene. Losses at the gene ends were 6 bases for V and 1 base for J; bases not matched to a gene: 11. DNA of the CDR3: TGCGCCAGCAAAACAGGGGGCGCAGAAGGGTCTGGAAACACCATATATTTT. Encoded protein: CASKTGGAEGSGNTIYF.

V usage is TRBV29-1 and J usage is TRBJ1-1, with D possibly matching TRBD1 (6 bases). V was pared by 4 bases and J by 1 base, with 16 bases between. Per germline, CDR1 SQVTM and CDR2 ANQGSEA. The CDR3 contains 15 residues. The CDR3 region is CSVVWWTEENTEAFF. As DNA, the CDR3 is TGCAGCGTTGTTTGGTGGACAGAAGAGAACACTGAAGCTTTCTTT. The entire variable domain, with the rest obtained from reference TRBV29-1 and TRBJ1-1, is as follows: SAVISQKPSRDICQRGTSLTIQCQVDSQVTMMFWYRQQPGQSLTLIATANQGSEATYESGFVIDKFPISRPNLTFSTLTVSNMSPEDSSIYLCSVVWWTEENTEAFFGQGTRLTVV.

This clonotype occurred many times. The chain is built from TRBV7-2 and TRBJ1-1; D is possibly TRBD1 (5 bases). The germline V gene encodes CDR1 SGHTA and CDR2 FQGNSA. The V end was cut by 0 bases, the J end by 6 bases, with 8 bases between. The CDR3 sequence is 13 residues long. CDR3 amino acids: CASSLARGPEAFF. The CDR3 DNA reads as TGTGCCAGCAGCTTAGCAAGGGGCCCTGAAGCTTTCTTT.

This chain connects TRBV5-1 to TRBJ2-1; D perhaps matches TRBD2 (5 bases). Germline V lookup: CDR1 SGHRS, CDR2 YFSETQ. CDR3 length equals 13 residues. V was clipped by 0 bases and J by 7 bases, with 8 bases between them. The CDR3 DNA sequence: TGCGCCAGCAGCTTGGCCCCGGGAAATGAGCAGTTCTTC. The encoded protein is CASSLAPGNEQFF.

This clonotype was seen at least ten times. V and J are TRBV7-2 and TRBJ2-6, with TRBD2 matching over 7 bases. This CDR3 contains 15 residues. The germline V gene has CDR1 SGHTA and CDR2 FQGNSA. The trim removed 8 bases at V and 0 bases at J, leaving 4 bases unmatched. CDR3 sequence: CASSWEGSGANVLTF. The DNA for the CDR3 is TGTGCCAGCTCCTGGGAGGGCTCTGGGGCCAACGTCCTGACTTTC.

This clonotype was seen only a few times. The chain combines TRBV29-1 with TRBJ1-1; possible D gene TRBD1, 5 bases. Trimming left V 5 bases short and J 1 base short, with 11 bases between. The CDR3 consists of 13 residues. The germline V gene has CDR1 SQVTM and CDR2 ANQGSEA. This chain's CDR3 is CSVSSGSNTEAFF. The CDR3, as DNA: TGCAGCGTTTCCTCAGGGTCGAACACTGAAGCTTTCTTT.

This clonotype was counted only a few times. In DNA form, the CDR3 reads TGTGCCACCAGCAGAGCCGGGTTGTTGCTTTCGAACACCGGGGAGCTGTTTTTT. It is translated as CATSRAGLLLSNTGELFF. This chain links TRBV15 with TRBJ2-2; D is uncertain. Deletions cut 1 base from V and 0 bases from J, with 15 bases between. Looked up from germline, CDR1 is LNHNV and CDR2 is YYDKDF (reference sequence). This CDR3 spans 18 amino acids.

This clonotype was recorded at least ten times. CDR3 residues: CASSYLLGQGARSNEKLFF. In DNA form, the CDR3 reads TGTGCCAGCAGTTACCTTTTGGGACAGGGGGCGCGGTCTAATGAAAAACTGTTTTTT. The chain links TRBV6-5 to TRBJ1-4; 12 bases line up with TRBD1. This CDR3 has 19 residues. CDR1 and CDR2 from the germline V gene are MNHEY and SVGAGI. Trimming at V came to 2 bases and at J to 3 bases, leaving 10 bases not matched to a gene.

The sample holds many counts of this clonotype. This rearrangement joins TRBV28 to TRBJ2-3; 12 positions match TRBD2. Trimming cost V 4 bases and J 2 bases; bases outside gene matches: 13. Germline V gene sequence: CDR1 MDHEN, CDR2 SYDVKM. CDR3 length: 19 residues. CDR3 sequence reads: CASSSMDLAGGLNTDTQYF. CDR3 in DNA: TGTGCCAGCAGTTCTATGGATCTAGCGGGGGGGCTTAACACAGATACGCAGTATTTT. Looking up the rest from reference TRBV28 and TRBJ2-3 gives the full variable domain: DVKVTQSSRYLVKRTGEKVFLECVQDMDHENMFWYRQDPGLGLRLIYFSYDVKMKEKGDIPEGYSVSREKKERFSLILESASTNQTSMYLCASSSMDLAGGLNTDTQYFGPGTRLTVL.

The sample holds many counts of this clonotype. The V call is TRBV20-1, the J call TRBJ2-7; TRBD1 matches at 9 bases. Germline V lookup: CDR1 DFQATT, CDR2 SNEGSKA (reference sequence). Trimming at V came to 5 bases and at J to 4 bases, leaving 9 bases not matched to a gene. The CDR3 consists of 14 residues. The CDR3 DNA follows: TGCAGTGCTGGTTCCGGGACAGGGACGTACGAGCAGTACTTC. Its translation: CSAGSGTGTYEQYF.

This clonotype was detected many times. The chain employs TRBV29-1 and TRBJ1-1, with a weak D call TRBD1 (6 bases). With 7 bases removed from V and 4 bases from J, the gap between germline ends came to 13 bases. The CDR3 has 12 residues. Per the germline V gene, CDR1 is SQVTM and CDR2 is ANQGSEA. Here the CDR3 DNA reads TGCAGCGGATACAGGGTGGCCACTGAAGCTTTCTTT. Translation gives CSGYRVATEAFF. Filled out from reference TRBV29-1 and TRBJ1-1, the complete variable domain reads SAVISQKPSRDICQRGTSLTIQCQVDSQVTMMFWYRQQPGQSLTLIATANQGSEATYESGFVIDKFPISRPNLTFSTLTVSNMSPEDSSIYLCSGYRVATEAFFGQGTRLTVV.

This clonotype occurred many times. The chain employs TRBV18 and TRBJ1-6; TRBD1 aligns across 10 bases. This CDR3 contains 15 residues. Per the germline V gene, CDR1 is KGHSH and CDR2 is LQKENI. V shed 3 bases and J 5 bases; nucleotides not matched to a gene: 1. In nucleotides, the CDR3 is TGTGCCAGCTCACCGGGGACAGGGGATAATTCACCCCTCCACTTT. Translated: CASSPGTGDNSPLHF.

The sample holds many counts of this clonotype. The chain links TRBV6-2 or TRBV6-3 to TRBJ2-7; 11 bases are shared with TRBD1. CDR1 is MNHEY and CDR2 is SVGEGT in the germline V gene. The CDR3 is 16 amino acids. J gave up 0 bases and V 0 bases, and 1 base lay outside the gene matches. The CDR3 nucleotides are TGTGCCAGCAGTTACTCCGGGACAGGGGGCTCCTACGAGCAGTACGTC. Its protein product is CASSYSGTGGSYEQYV.

This clonotype has ten or more counts. The chain joins TRBV28 to TRBJ2-3; D may match TRBD1 or TRBD2 (5 bases each). The V end was cut by 4 bases, the J end by 0 bases, with 5 bases between. The CDR3 loop spans 13 amino acids. CDR1 and CDR2 (germline): MDHEN, SYDVKM. CDR3 loop: CASSWDSTDTQYF. CDR3 sequence (DNA): TGTGCCAGCAGTTGGGACAGCACAGATACGCAGTATTTT. Supplemented by reference TRBV28 and TRBJ2-3, the full variable domain reads DVKVTQSSRYLVKRTGEKVFLECVQDMDHENMFWYRQDPGLGLRLIYFSYDVKMKEKGDIPEGYSVSREKKERFSLILESASTNQTSMYLCASSWDSTDTQYFGPGTRLTVL.